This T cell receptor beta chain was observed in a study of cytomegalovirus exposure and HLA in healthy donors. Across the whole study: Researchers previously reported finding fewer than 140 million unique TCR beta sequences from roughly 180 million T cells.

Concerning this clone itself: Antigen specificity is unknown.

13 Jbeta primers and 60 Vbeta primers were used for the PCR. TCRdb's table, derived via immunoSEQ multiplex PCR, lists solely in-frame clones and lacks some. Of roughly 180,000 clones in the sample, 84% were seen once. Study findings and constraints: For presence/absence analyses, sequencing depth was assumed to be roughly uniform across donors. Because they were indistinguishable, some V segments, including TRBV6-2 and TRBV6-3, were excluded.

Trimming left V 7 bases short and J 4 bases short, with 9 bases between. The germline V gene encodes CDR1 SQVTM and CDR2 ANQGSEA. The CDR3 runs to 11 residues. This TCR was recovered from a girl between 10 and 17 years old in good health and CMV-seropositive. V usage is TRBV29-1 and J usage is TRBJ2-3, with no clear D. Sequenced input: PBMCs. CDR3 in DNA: TGCAGCGCCCCCGAGGCAGATACGCAGTATTTT. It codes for CSAPEADTQYF.